Each of the 27 T cell receptor beta chains below was sequenced from the same sample in a study of post-analysis software for immune sequencing data (dated by TCRdb to the mid-2010s). Findings and caveats that apply to the study as a whole: Patients showed significantly higher frequencies than controls for about 5 TRBV segments, among them TRBV5-6, TRBV5-1 and TRBV20-1.

The library was obtained by PCR. Sequencing took place on an Illumina HiSeq 2500. To reduce PCR and sequencing biases, unique molecular identifiers were incorporated into the TCR beta cDNA libraries. Clones were called with MiXCR by TCRdb after fastp trimmed the public reads at Q25, and only in-frame beta chains were retained. Each record represents a unique CDR3 protein, reported with the most common genes and DNA among its rows. The table for this sample lists hundreds of thousands of distinct CDR3 sequences; approximately 59% of them were counted only once. Approximately 10% of the sample goes to the ten largest clones. No cognate antigen is known for these TCRs. Specimen: blood. These receptors originate from a girl aged 2 to 10 with multiple sclerosis.

The chain combines TRBV12-3 or TRBV12-4 with TRBJ2-3; no clear D. The CDR3 runs to 14 residues. Trimming shortened V by 4 bases and J by 2 bases, and 10 bases separated the two germline ends. CDR3 in DNA: TGTGCCAGCAGTTACTCCTCAGACACAGATACGCAGTATTTT. Translating it yields CASSYSSDTDTQYF.

This clonotype was detected a few times. The chain joins TRBV6-1 to TRBJ2-7; 10 bases are shared with TRBD1. The CDR3 extends over 15 amino acids. Germline V lookup: CDR1 MNHNS, CDR2 SASEGT. V dropped 7 bases and J dropped 0; count of bases not matched to a gene: 6. The CDR3 is CASTLGQGSSYEQYF. CDR3 nucleotides: TGTGCCAGCACCCTGGGACAGGGGAGCTCCTACGAGCAGTACTTC.

The rearrangement joins TRBV6-5 to TRBJ1-2; D remains ambiguous. The ends were cut back, 5 bases at V and 4 bases at J, with 14 bases in the middle. Per germline, CDR1 MNHEY and CDR2 SVGAGI. CDR3 length: 14 amino acids. The CDR3 bases are TGTGCCAGCAGTCCAGTCGAGTTAAGCTATGGCTACACCTTC. It yields the protein CASSPVELSYGYTF.

This sequence joins TRBV7-7 and TRBJ2-5; D is uncertain. The ends were cut back, 5 bases at V and 5 bases at J, with 12 bases in the middle. The CDR3 sequence is 13 residues long. The germline CDR1 and CDR2 sequences are SSHAT and FNYEAQ (reference sequence). Written as DNA, the CDR3 is TGTGCCAGCAGCGTAGACACAATGGAGACCCAGTACTTC. Its translation: CASSVDTMETQYF.

V is TRBV7-3 and J is TRBJ2-1; D is ambiguous. The V gene lost 5 bases and the J gene lost 8 bases, with 19 bases spanning the gap. This CDR3 has 15 residues. CDR1 SGHTA and CDR2 FQGTGA come from the germline V gene. As DNA, the CDR3 is TGTGCCAGCAGCCCCAACCTTGGGGTCGGCGATGAGCAGTTCTTC. It is translated as CASSPNLGVGDEQFF.

CDR3 residues: CASSQTEKYEQYF. CDR3 DNA sequence: TGCGCCAGCAGCCAGACAGAAAAATACGAGCAGTACTTC. This rearrangement joins TRBV4-1 to TRBJ2-5; possible D gene TRBD1, 5 bases. The assigned J gene may be wrong: the sequence end matches TRBJ2-7 better. CDR1 MGHRA and CDR2 YSYEKL come from the germline V gene. The CDR3 consists of 13 residues.

This rearrangement joins TRBV14 to TRBJ1-2; the D is unclear. This CDR3 spans 15 amino acids. With 1 base removed from V and 3 bases from J, the gap between germline ends came to 12 bases. CDR1 and CDR2 from the germline V gene are SGHDN and FVKESK. DNA of the CDR3: TGTGCCAGCAGCCAAGGGCTGTCACAGCACTATGGCTACACCTTC. Translated: CASSQGLSQHYGYTF.

The chain employs TRBV10-2 and TRBJ1-6; D gene uncertain. The germline V gene encodes CDR1 WSHSY and CDR2 SAAADI. V gave up 5 bases and J gave up 8 bases, with 4 bases separating them. The CDR3 spans 11 residues. CDR3 sequence (DNA): TGCGCCAGCAGTCAAGATTCACCCCTCCACTTT. It yields the protein CASSQDSPLHF.

Only a few counts were recorded for this clonotype. This rearrangement joins TRBV13 to TRBJ2-5; tentatively, D is TRBD1 (6 bases). Trimming cost V 3 bases and J 5 bases, with 10 bases left between them. The V gene's germline CDR1 is PRHDT and CDR2 FYEKMQ (reference sequence). The CDR3 extends over 13 amino acids. CDR3 in amino acids: CASSFPGAETQYF. The CDR3 coding sequence is TGTGCCAGCAGCTTTCCAGGGGCGGAGACCCAGTACTTC.

This clonotype was counted only a few times. The J gene is TRBJ1-2, the V gene TRBV12-3 or TRBV12-4; D uncertain. V lost 3 bases and J 5 bases, leaving 13 bases between the germline ends. The CDR3 is 14 amino acids. CDR3 sequence: CASSLRPPVYGYTF. The CDR3 DNA follows: TGTGCCAGCAGTTTGCGGCCGCCCGTTTATGGCTACACCTTC.

This sequence joins TRBV20-1 and TRBJ2-3, with 10 bases fitting TRBD1. V shed 3 bases, J shed 4 bases, and the junction held 7 bases outside the gene matches. Germline CDR1 DFQATT, CDR2 SNEGSKA (reference sequence). This CDR3 comprises 15 residues. CDR3 nucleotide sequence: TGCAGTGCTAGTCGCCGACAGGGGGCTGCAGATACGCAGTATTTT. It is translated as CSASRRQGAADTQYF.

This clonotype occurred a few times. The V call is TRBV12-3 or TRBV12-4, the J call TRBJ2-1; weak D call: TRBD2 (6 bases). Trimming pared 5 bases from V and 8 bases from J, leaving 19 bases between. The CDR3 is made up of 15 amino acids. CDR3 DNA sequence: TGTGCCAGCAGTCAACTAGCCCCCCAAGGCGATGAGCAGTTCTTC. Encoded protein: CASSQLAPQGDEQFF.

The table lists this clonotype with a few counts. CDR3 in amino acids: CASSLASANYEQYF. Here the CDR3 DNA reads TGTGCCAGCAGCTTAGCCTCAGCTAACTACGAGCAGTACTTC. The rearrangement links TRBV7-6 to TRBJ2-7; D unresolved. Germline V gene data show CDR1 as SGHVS and CDR2 as FNYEAQ. Trimming stripped 0 bases from V and 3 bases from J, with 9 bases between. The CDR3 totals 14 residues.

The chain carries TRBV5-1 and TRBJ2-6, with 7 nucleotides matching TRBD2. Germline values: CDR1 SGHRS, CDR2 YFSETQ. The V segment lost 7 bases and the J segment 0 bases; nucleotides outside the gene matches: 10. This CDR3 region has 17 residues. CDR3 DNA: TGCGCCAGCCGTGGGGGGGTCAGAAACTCTGGGGCCAACGTCCTGACTTTC. Translating gives CASRGGVRNSGANVLTF.

The chain uses TRBV7-2 and TRBJ2-3, with TRBD2 identical over 10 bases. The trim removed 5 bases at V and 6 bases at J, leaving 11 bases unmatched. The germline V gene encodes CDR1 SGHTA and CDR2 FQGNSA. This CDR3 is built from 16 residues. CDR3 sequence reads: CASSPNQAGGSDTQYF. CDR3 DNA sequence: TGTGCCAGCAGCCCCAATCAAGCGGGAGGGTCGGATACGCAGTATTTT.

This clonotype was seen more than once but under ten times. The chain is built from TRBV6-1 and TRBJ2-5; D is perhaps TRBD1 (6 bases). The CDR3 contains 15 residues. The V end lost 5 bases, the J end lost 4 bases, and 17 bases lay between the germline ends. The V gene's germline CDR1 is MNHNS and CDR2 SASEGT. The DNA for the CDR3 is TGTGCCAGCAGTCCCCTTCAGGGGTCGGTAGAGACCCAGTACTTC. It encodes CASSPLQGSVETQYF.

The V and J genes are TRBV7-2 and TRBJ1-3; D is undetermined. Trimming left V 2 bases short and J 4 bases short, with 9 bases between. In germline, CDR1 is SGHTA, CDR2 FQGNSA. The CDR3 loop spans 14 amino acids. CDR3 sequence reads: CASSLLEGGNTIYF. The CDR3 bases are TGTGCCAGCAGCTTACTCGAAGGGGGAAACACCATATATTTT.

The chain employs TRBV5-5 and TRBJ2-1, with D perhaps matching TRBD2 (6 bases). Germline V gene data show CDR1 as SGHKS and CDR2 as YYEKEE (reference sequence). V was shortened by 0 bases and J by 7 bases, with 14 bases between the two germline ends. This CDR3 is built from 15 residues. CDR3 in amino acids: CASSLDSGARNEQFF. DNA of the CDR3: TGTGCCAGCAGCTTGGATAGCGGAGCTCGTAATGAGCAGTTCTTC.

The rearrangement links TRBV12-3 or TRBV12-4 to TRBJ2-1, with 11 positions matching TRBD1. The CDR3 has 17 residues. V was pared by 5 bases and J by 2 bases, with 8 bases of the junction left unmatched. The CDR3 DNA is TGTGCCAGCAGTGCGAGTAGGACAGGGGGCACCTACAATGAGCAGTTCTTC. It codes for CASSASRTGGTYNEQFF.

The rearrangement uses TRBV30 and TRBJ1-2, with no clear D. There are 13 residues in the CDR3. Trimming shortened V by 0 bases and J by 4 bases, and 9 bases separated the two germline ends. Per germline, CDR1 GTSNPN and CDR2 SVGIG (reference sequence). Written as DNA, the CDR3 is TGTGCCTGGAGTGTGAAGGAGATCTATGGCTACACCTTC. Its protein is CAWSVKEIYGYTF.

The chain recombines TRBV7-9 with TRBJ2-1, with TRBD2 matching 11 bases. The CDR3 has 17 residues. Germline CDR1 SEHNR, CDR2 FQNEAQ (reference sequence). V was clipped by 4 bases and J by 6 bases; unmatched bases: 11. In nucleotides, the CDR3 is TGTGCCAGCAGCTCCCCCGTAGCGGGGGGGCCAATCAATGAGCAGTTCTTC. This translates into CASSSPVAGGPINEQFF.

This rearrangement joins TRBV7-9 to TRBJ1-6; no definite D call. The V end lost 5 bases, the J end lost 7 bases, and 9 bases lay between the germline ends. The germline V gene has CDR1 SEHNR and CDR2 FQNEAQ (reference sequence). This CDR3 has 13 residues. CDR3 loop: CASSALGNSPLHF. CDR3 bases: TGTGCCAGCAGCGCCTTGGGGAATTCACCCCTCCACTTT.

V and J are TRBV6-1 and TRBJ2-1, with D possibly TRBD1 on 5 matching bases. V lost 1 base and J lost 8, with 15 bases in between. The CDR3 is made up of 15 amino acids. Germline V CDR1 and CDR2: MNHNS, SASEGT. The CDR3: CASSEVPREVYEQFF. In nucleotides, the CDR3 is TGTGCCAGCAGTGAAGTGCCCAGGGAAGTATATGAGCAGTTCTTC.

J is TRBJ1-2 and V is TRBV29-1; tentative D call: TRBD1 (5 bases). The V gene's germline CDR1 is SQVTM and CDR2 ANQGSEA. This CDR3 has 12 amino acids. Between the trimmed V and J ends, which lost 0 bases and 6 bases, there was a span of 8 bases. This CDR3 reads CSVEDSGNGYTF. For the CDR3, the DNA is TGCAGCGTTGAAGACTCAGGGAATGGCTACACCTTC. The variable domain in full, with the rest retrieved from reference TRBV29-1 and TRBJ1-2, is SAVISQKPSRDICQRGTSLTIQCQVDSQVTMMFWYRQQPGQSLTLIATANQGSEATYESGFVIDKFPISRPNLTFSTLTVSNMSPEDSSIYLCSVEDSGNGYTFGSGTRLTVV.

The chain couples TRBV10-1 to TRBJ2-5; no clear D gene. Germline CDR1 and CDR2: WNHNN and SYGVQD (reference sequence). The CDR3 consists of 12 residues. Trimming shortened V by 3 bases and J by 11 bases, and 13 bases separated the two germline ends. The chain's CDR3 is CASSDRYNEQYF. CDR3 bases: TGCGCCAGCAGTGACAGATACAATGAGCAGTACTTC.

CDR3 in amino acids: CSARVSSESPSYNEQFF. The CDR3 nucleotides read TGCAGTGCTAGAGTGTCTAGCGAGTCCCCCTCCTACAATGAGCAGTTCTTC. The V and J genes are TRBV20-1 and TRBJ2-1, with D maybe TRBD2 (6 bases). Germline V gene data show CDR1 as DFQATT and CDR2 as SNEGSKA (reference sequence). The CDR3 is 17 amino acids. The ends were cut back, 1 base at V and 0 bases at J, with 16 bases in the middle.

CDR3 sequence reads: CASSEYPAFSSTDTQYF. CDR3 sequence (DNA): TGCGCCAGCAGTGAGTATCCGGCCTTCTCTAGCACAGATACGCAGTATTTT. The genes are TRBV10-2 and TRBJ2-3; D is unresolved. The CDR3 is 17 residues long. Trimming shortened V by 1 base and J by 0 bases, and 14 bases separated the two germline ends. Germline V gene sequence: CDR1 WSHSY, CDR2 SAAADI.